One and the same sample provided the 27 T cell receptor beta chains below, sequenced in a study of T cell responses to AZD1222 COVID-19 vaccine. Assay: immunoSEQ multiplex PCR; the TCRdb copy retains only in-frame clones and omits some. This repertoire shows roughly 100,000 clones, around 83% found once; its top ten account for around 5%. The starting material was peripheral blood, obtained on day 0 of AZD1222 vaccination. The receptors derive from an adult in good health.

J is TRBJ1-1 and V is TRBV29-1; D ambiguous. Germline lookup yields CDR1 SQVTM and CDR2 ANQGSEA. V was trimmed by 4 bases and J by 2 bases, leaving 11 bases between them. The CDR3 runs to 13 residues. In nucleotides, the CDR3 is TGCAGCGTTGCCCAGGTGACTAACACTGAAGCTTTCTTT. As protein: CSVAQVTNTEAFF. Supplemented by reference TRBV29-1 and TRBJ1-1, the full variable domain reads SAVISQKPSRDICQRGTSLTIQCQVDSQVTMMFWYRQQPGQSLTLIATANQGSEATYESGFVIDKFPISRPNLTFSTLTVSNMSPEDSSIYLCSVAQVTNTEAFFGQGTRLTVV.

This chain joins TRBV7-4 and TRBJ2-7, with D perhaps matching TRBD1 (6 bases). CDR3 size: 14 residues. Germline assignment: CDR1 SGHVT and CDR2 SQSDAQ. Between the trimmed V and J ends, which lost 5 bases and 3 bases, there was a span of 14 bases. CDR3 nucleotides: TGTGCCAGCAGCCCCGCCAGGGGTTGCTACGAGCAGTACTTC. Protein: CASSPARGCYEQYF.

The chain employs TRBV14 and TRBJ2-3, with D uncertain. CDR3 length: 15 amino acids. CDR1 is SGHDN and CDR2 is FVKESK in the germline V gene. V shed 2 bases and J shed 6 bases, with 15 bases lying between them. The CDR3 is CASSQWSRPADTQYF. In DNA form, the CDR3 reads TGTGCCAGCAGCCAATGGTCCCGTCCCGCGGATACGCAGTATTTT.

The CDR3 protein is CASSVARQNTEAFF. CDR3 bases: TGTGCCAGCAGCGTAGCGCGACAGAACACTGAAGCTTTCTTT. J is TRBJ1-1 and V is TRBV9, with D unclear. CDR3 length: 14 residues. Trimming pared 0 bases from V and 1 base from J, leaving 7 bases between. Germline V gives CDR1 SGDLS, CDR2 YYNGEE.

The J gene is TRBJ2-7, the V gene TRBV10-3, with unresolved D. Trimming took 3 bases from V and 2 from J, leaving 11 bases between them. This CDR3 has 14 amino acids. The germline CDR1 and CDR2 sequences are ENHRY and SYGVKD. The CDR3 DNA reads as TGTGCCATCAGTGAAGTAGTCCGAACCTACGAGCAGTACTTC. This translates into CAISEVVRTYEQYF.

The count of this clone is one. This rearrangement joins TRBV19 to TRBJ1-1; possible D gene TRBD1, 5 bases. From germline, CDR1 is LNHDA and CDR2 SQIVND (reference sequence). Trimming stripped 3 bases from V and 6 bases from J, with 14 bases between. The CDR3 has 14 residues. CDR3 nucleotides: TGTGCCAGTAGTATCGTGCGGGGCGGTCCTGAAGCTTTCTTT. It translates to CASSIVRGGPEAFF.

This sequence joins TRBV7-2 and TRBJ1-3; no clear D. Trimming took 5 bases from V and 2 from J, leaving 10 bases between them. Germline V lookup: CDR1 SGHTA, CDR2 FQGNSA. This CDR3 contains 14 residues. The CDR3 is CASSQDPPGNTIYF. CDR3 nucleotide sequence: TGTGCCAGCAGCCAGGACCCACCTGGAAACACCATATATTTT. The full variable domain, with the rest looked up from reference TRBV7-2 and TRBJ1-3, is GAGVSQSPSNKVTEKGKDVELRCDPISGHTALYWYRQSLGQGLEFLIYFQGNSAPDKSGLPSDRFSAERTGGSVSTLTIQRTQQEDSAVYLCASSQDPPGNTIYFGEGSWLTVV.

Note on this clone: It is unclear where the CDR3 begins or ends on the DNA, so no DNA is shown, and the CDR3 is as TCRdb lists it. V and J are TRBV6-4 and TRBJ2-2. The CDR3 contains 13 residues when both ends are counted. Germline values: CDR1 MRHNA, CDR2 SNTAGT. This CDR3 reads CASSTSNTGELFF.

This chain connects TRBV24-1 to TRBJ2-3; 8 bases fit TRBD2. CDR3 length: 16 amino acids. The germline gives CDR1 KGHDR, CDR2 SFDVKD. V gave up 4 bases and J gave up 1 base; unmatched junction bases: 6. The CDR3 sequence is CATSDTTSARTDTQYF. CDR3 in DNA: TGTGCCACCAGTGACACGACTAGCGCCCGCACAGATACGCAGTATTTT.

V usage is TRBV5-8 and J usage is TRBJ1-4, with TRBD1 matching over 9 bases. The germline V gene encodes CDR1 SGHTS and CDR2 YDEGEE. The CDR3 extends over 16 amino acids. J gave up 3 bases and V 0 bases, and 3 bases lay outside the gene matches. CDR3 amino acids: CASSLVWDRANEKLFF. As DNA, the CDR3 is TGTGCCAGCAGCTTGGTTTGGGACAGGGCTAATGAAAAACTGTTTTTT. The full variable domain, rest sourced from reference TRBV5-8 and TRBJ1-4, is EAGVTQSPTHLIKTRGQQATLRCSPISGHTSVYWYQQALGLGLQFLLWYDEGEERNRGNFPPRFSGRQFPNYSSELNVNALELEDSALYLCASSLVWDRANEKLFFGSGTQLSVL.

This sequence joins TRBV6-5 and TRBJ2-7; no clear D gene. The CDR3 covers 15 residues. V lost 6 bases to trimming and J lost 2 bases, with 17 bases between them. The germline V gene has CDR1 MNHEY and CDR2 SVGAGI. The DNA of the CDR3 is TGTGCCAGCAGCACCCCCCGCGGCAAAGCCTACGAGCAGTACTTC. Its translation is CASSTPRGKAYEQYF.

Here the CDR3 reads CASTAGPPYGYTF. The CDR3 DNA follows: TGCGCCAGCACGGCCGGACCTCCCTATGGCTACACCTTC. The rearrangement joins TRBV5-1 to TRBJ1-2; unclear D gene. CDR1 is SGHRS, CDR2 YFSETQ, per germline. Deletions cut 6 bases from V and 4 bases from J, with 13 bases between. This CDR3 has 13 amino acids.

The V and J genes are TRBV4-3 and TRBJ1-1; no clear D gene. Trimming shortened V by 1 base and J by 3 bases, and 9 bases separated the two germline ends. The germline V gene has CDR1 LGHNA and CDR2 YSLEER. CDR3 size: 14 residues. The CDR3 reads CASSQAGWDTEAFF. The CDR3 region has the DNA TGCGCCAGCAGCCAAGCAGGCTGGGACACTGAAGCTTTCTTT.

CDR3 amino acids: CASSISGRSEAFF. The CDR3 DNA follows: TGTGCCAGTAGTATATCGGGACGATCTGAAGCTTTCTTT. The genes are TRBV19 and TRBJ1-1; D perhaps matches TRBD1 (5 bases). Germline-derived CDR1 and CDR2 are LNHDA and SQIVND (reference sequence). This CDR3 is built from 13 residues. Trimming took off 2 bases at V and 6 bases at J, with 10 bases between the two ends.

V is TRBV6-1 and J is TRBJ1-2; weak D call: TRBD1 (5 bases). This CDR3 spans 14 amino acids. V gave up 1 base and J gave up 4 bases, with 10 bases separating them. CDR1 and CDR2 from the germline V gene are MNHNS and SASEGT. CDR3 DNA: TGTGCCAGCAGTGAAGAGCCCAGGGCCTATGGCTACACCTTC. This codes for CASSEEPRAYGYTF.

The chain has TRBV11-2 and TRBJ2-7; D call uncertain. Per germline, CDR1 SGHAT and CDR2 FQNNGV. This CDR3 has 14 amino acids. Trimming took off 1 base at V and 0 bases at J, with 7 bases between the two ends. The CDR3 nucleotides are TGTGCCAGCAGCTTAGCCCAGAGCTCCTACGAGCAGTACTTC. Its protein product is CASSLAQSSYEQYF.

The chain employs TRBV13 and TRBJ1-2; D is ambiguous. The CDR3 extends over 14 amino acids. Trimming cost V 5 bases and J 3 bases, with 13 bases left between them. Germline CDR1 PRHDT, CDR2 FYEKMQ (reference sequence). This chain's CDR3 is CASSPPTDYYGYTF. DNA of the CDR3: TGTGCCAGCAGCCCCCCGACGGATTACTATGGCTACACCTTC.

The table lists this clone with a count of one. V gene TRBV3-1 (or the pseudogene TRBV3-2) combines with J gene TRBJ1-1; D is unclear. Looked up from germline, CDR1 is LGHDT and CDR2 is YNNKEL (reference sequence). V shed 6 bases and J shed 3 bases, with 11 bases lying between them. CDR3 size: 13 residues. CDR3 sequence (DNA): TGTGCCAGCAGTCCCCCGGGGTACACTGAAGCTTTCTTT. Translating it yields CASSPPGYTEAFF.

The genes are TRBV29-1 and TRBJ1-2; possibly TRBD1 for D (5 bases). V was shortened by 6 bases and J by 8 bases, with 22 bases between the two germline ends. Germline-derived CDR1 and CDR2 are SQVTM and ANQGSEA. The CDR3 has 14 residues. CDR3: CSVSTDILVGGYTF. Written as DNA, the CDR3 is TGCAGCGTCTCCACGGACATCCTGGTGGGGGGCTACACCTTC.

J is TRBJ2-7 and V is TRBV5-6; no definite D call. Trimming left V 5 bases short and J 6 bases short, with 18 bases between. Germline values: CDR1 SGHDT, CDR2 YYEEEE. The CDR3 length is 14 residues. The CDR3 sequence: CASRSRVTNGEQYF. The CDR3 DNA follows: TGTGCCAGCAGATCAAGGGTAACCAACGGCGAGCAGTACTTC.

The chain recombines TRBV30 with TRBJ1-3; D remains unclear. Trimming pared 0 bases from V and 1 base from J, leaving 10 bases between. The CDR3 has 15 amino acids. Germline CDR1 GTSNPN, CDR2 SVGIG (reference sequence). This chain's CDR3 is CAWSVPRSSGNTIYF. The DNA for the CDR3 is TGTGCCTGGAGTGTACCACGGAGTTCTGGAAACACCATATATTTT.

Here the CDR3 DNA reads TGTGCCTGGAGTGGTACAGGCTACGAGCAGTACTTC. This sequence encodes CAWSGTGYEQYF. The V and J genes are TRBV30 and TRBJ2-7, with D perhaps matching TRBD1 (5 bases). Trimming removed 1 base from V and 3 bases from J, with 7 bases in between. The CDR3 spans 12 residues. Germline V lookup: CDR1 GTSNPN, CDR2 SVGIG (reference sequence). Using reference TRBV30 and TRBJ2-7 for the parts outside the CDR3, the full variable domain is SQTIHQWPATLVQPVGSPLSLECTVEGTSNPNLYWYRQAAGRGLQLLFYSVGIGQISSEVPQNLSASRPQDRQFILSSKKLLLSDSGFYLCAWSGTGYEQYFGPGTRLTVT.

CDR3 nucleotides: TGCGCCAGCAGCCCGGGACAGACGAACACCGGGGAGCTGTTTTTT. It translates to CASSPGQTNTGELFF. The chain couples TRBV5-1 to TRBJ2-2, with 7 bases that match TRBD1. The junction had 3 bases not matched to a gene; V was cut back by 4 bases and J by 0 bases. The CDR3 has 15 amino acids. Germline CDR1 and CDR2: SGHRS and YFSETQ. Combining the CDR3 with reference TRBV5-1 and TRBJ2-2 gives the whole variable domain KAGVTQTPRYLIKTRGQQVTLSCSPISGHRSVSWYQQTPGQGLQFLFEYFSETQRNKGNFPGRFSGRQFSNSRSEMNVSTLELGDSALYLCASSPGQTNTGELFFGEGSRLTVL.

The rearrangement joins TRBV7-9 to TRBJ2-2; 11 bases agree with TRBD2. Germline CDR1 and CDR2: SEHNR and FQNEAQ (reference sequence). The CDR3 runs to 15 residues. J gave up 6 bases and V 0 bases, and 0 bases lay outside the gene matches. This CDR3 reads CASSLATSGAGELFF. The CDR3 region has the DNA TGTGCCAGCAGCTTAGCGACTAGCGGGGCCGGGGAGCTGTTTTTT.

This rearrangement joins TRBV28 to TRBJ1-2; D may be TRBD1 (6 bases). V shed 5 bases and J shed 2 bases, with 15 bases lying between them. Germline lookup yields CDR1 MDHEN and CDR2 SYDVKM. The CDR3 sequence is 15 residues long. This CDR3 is CASSPPGAGNYGYTF. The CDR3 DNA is TGTGCCAGCAGTCCCCCGGGGGCGGGCAACTATGGCTACACCTTC.

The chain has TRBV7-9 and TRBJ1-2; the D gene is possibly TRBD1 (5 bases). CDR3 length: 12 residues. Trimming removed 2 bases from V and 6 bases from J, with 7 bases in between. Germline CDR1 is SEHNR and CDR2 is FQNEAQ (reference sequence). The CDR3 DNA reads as TGTGCCAGCAGCTTATTGGGGGATGGCTACACCTTC. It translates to CASSLLGDGYTF.

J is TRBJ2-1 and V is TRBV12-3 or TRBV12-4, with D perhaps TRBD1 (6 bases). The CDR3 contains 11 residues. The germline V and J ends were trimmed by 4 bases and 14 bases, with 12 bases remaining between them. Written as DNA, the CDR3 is TGTGCCAGCAGTTCGTGGGGGCCTGAGTTCTTC. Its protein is CASSSWGPEFF.